This is a list of T cell receptor beta chains from one sample in a study of identical twins. In TCRdb, the 5' RACE reads were re-called with MiXCR into one record per CDR3 protein. The sample yields about 200,000 distinct CDR3 sequences, approximately 15% seen once. These data also formed part of another study, on T cells expressing NK-cell markers.

The sample taken for sequencing was CD8+ T cells sorted from blood. The receptors shown here come from a woman younger than 30 in good health. CDR3s include the opening cysteine and the closing phenylalanine or tryptophan. A D gene is named only where the DNA matches it firmly. Part of the rows lack a size; the others show once, few, many or a class for expanded clones.

j_call	v_call	d_call	clone_size	cdr3_nt	cdr3_aa
TRBJ2-5	TRBV27	TRBD2	NA	TGTGCCAGCAGCCCCGGTCAGCGGGGCCTGCAAGAGACCCAGTACTTC	CASSPGQRGLQETQYF
TRBJ2-7	TRBV7-9	NA	NA	TGTGCCAGCAGCGGGGATAAAGGGTTAGAGAGCTCCTACGAGCAGTACTTC	CASSGDKGLESSYEQYF
TRBJ1-2	TRBV6-1	NA	few	TGTGCCAGCAGTGCCAGGGACTTC	CASSARDF
TRBJ2-7	TRBV5-6	TRBD1	NA	TGTGCCAGCAGCTGGGGGACAGGGACAGACGAGCAGTACTTC	CASSWGTGTDEQYF
TRBJ1-5	TRBV12-3/TRBV12-4	NA	many	TGTGCCAGCAACCAAAGCCCCCATCAGCCCCAGCATTTT	CASNQSPHQPQHF
TRBJ2-5	TRBV5-6	NA	NA	TGTGCCAGCAGCGCAATAACAGGGCACGAGACCCAGTACTTC	CASSAITGHETQYF
TRBJ2-5	TRBV12-3/TRBV12-4	TRBD2	NA	TGTGCCAGCAGTTCCGGACTAGAACAAGAGACCCAGTACTTC	CASSSGLEQETQYF
TRBJ2-5	TRBV7-6	NA	NA	TGTGCCAGCAGTCGATCTAGCGTACAAGAGACCCAGTACTTC	CASSRSSVQETQYF
TRBJ1-1	TRBV7-7	NA	NA	TGTGCCAGCAGCACACATCCCTGGGACACTTTCGCGGTGAACACTGAAGCTTTCTTT	CASSTHPWDTFAVNTEAFF
TRBJ2-3	TRBV12-3/TRBV12-4	TRBD2	NA	TGTGCCAGCAGTGGACTAGTCACAGATACGCAGTATTTT	CASSGLVTDTQYF
TRBJ2-3	TRBV27	NA	NA	TGTGCCAGCAGTTTAATCCTCCCACAGGGTTCAGATACGCAGTATTTT	CASSLILPQGSDTQYF
TRBJ2-7	TRBV7-7	NA	many	TGTGCTAGCAGCTTAGAGTCCTGGCGAGAGCAGTACTTC	CASSLESWREQYF
TRBJ2-7	TRBV18	TRBD1	NA	TGTGCCAGCCGGGGTGGGACAGAAACGTACTACGAGCAGTACTTC	CASRGGTETYYEQYF
TRBJ1-1	TRBV11-2	NA	few	TGTGCCAGCAGCTTAGGCACAGGGAGCGGAGCTTTCTTT	CASSLGTGSGAFF
TRBJ2-5	TRBV20-1	TRBD1	few	TGCAGGGCGGCGACAGGGACCTTGGGGACCCAGTACTTC	CRAATGTLGTQYF
TRBJ2-3	TRBV9	NA	NA	TGTGCCAGCAGCGTGGAGGGGGCAGATACGCAGTATTTT	CASSVEGADTQYF
TRBJ2-3	TRBV29-1	NA	NA	TGCAGCGTTAGGAGTGAAGACCTACCCTTGGGTACGCAGTATTTT	CSVRSEDLPLGTQYF
TRBJ2-3	TRBV25-1	NA	few	TGTGCCAGCAGTGAATACTCGATCACAGATACGCAGTATTTT	CASSEYSITDTQYF
TRBJ1-1	TRBV12-3/TRBV12-4	NA	NA	TGTGCCAGCGACCCCGGCCTCGACGGCCTTGAAGCTTTCTTT	CASDPGLDGLEAFF
TRBJ2-7	TRBV6-1	TRBD1	NA	TGTGCCAGCAGTGAACTAGCACAGGGGGCCAACTACGAGCAGTACTTC	CASSELAQGANYEQYF
TRBJ2-2	TRBV18	NA	few	TGTGCCAGCTCATCACCACAGGCGTACGCGGAGCTGTTTTTT	CASSSPQAYAELFF
TRBJ1-4	TRBV3-1	NA	few	TGTGCCAGCAGCCAAGATTGGGATTCTTTTAATGAAAAACTGTTTTTT	CASSQDWDSFNEKLFF
TRBJ2-5	TRBV6-5	TRBD1	few	TGTGCCACCATGACAGGGGAAGAGACCCAGTACTTC	CATMTGEETQYF
TRBJ2-2	TRBV6-4	TRBD2	few	TGTGCCAGCAGTGAGGGGGGGAGCGGGAACACCGGGGAGCTGTTTTTT	CASSEGGSGNTGELFF
TRBJ2-7	TRBV11-3	NA	NA	TGTGCCAGCGGTATAGGGAGCGAGCAGTACTTC	CASGIGSEQYF
TRBJ2-7	TRBV20-1	TRBD1	NA	TGCAGTGCTAGAGTGGACAGGGGGAACGAGCAGTACTTC	CSARVDRGNEQYF
TRBJ2-1	TRBV12-3/TRBV12-4	NA	NA	TGTGCCAGCACCTCCGTGGGGGCTAGCCTACCCTACAATGAGCAGTTCTTC	CASTSVGASLPYNEQFF
TRBJ2-2	TRBV7-8	TRBD1	few	TGTGCCAGCAGCTTAGCGGGACAGGGGGACGGGGAGCTGTTTTTT	CASSLAGQGDGELFF
TRBJ1-1	TRBV20-1	NA	many	TGCAGTGCTAAACGGGGGGACACTGAAGCTTTCTTT	CSAKRGDTEAFF
TRBJ2-7	TRBV2	TRBD1	NA	TGTGCCAGCAGTCCGGACAGGGGGCGCATCTACGAGCAGTACTTC	CASSPDRGRIYEQYF
TRBJ1-1	TRBV27	NA	few	TGTGCCAGCAGGGGGTATGGGAACACTGAAGCTTTCTTT	CASRGYGNTEAFF
TRBJ2-1	TRBV9	TRBD2	NA	TGTGCCAGCAGCGGAGCCCCAATTAGCGGGAGGTACAATGAGCAGTTCTTC	CASSGAPISGRYNEQFF
TRBJ2-1	TRBV20-1	NA	few	TGCAGTGCTAGAGGCGCGTATAACAATGAGCAGTTCTTC	CSARGAYNNEQFF
TRBJ1-2	TRBV6-5	NA	few	TGTGCCAGCAGTTACGGTCGGGGTTACTATGGCTACACCTTC	CASSYGRGYYGYTF
TRBJ2-1	TRBV6-2/TRBV6-3	NA	few	TGTGCCAGCAGTTATACTGTTGATCGTGGGGGCTGGTTTAGTGAGCAGTTCTTC	CASSYTVDRGGWFSEQFF
TRBJ2-1	TRBV15	NA	NA	TGTGCCACCAGCACCTTTAAGACAGGACTGACCTACAATGAGCAGTTCTTC	CATSTFKTGLTYNEQFF
TRBJ2-7	TRBV29-1	TRBD2	few	TGCAGCGTTTTGCGGGGGGAATCCTACGAGCAGTACTTC	CSVLRGESYEQYF
TRBJ2-7	TRBV6-2/TRBV6-3	TRBD1	few	TGTGCCAGCAGTTACTCCACCGGCCTCGGGACAGGGGGCTCCTACGAGCAGTACTTC	CASSYSTGLGTGGSYEQYF
TRBJ2-7	TRBV9	TRBD2	NA	TGTGCCAGCAGCGTACGAAGCGGGGAACTCTACGAGCAGTACTTC	CASSVRSGELYEQYF
TRBJ1-1	TRBV19	NA	NA	TGTGCCAGTAGTATTGCGTCGGGCGACACTGAAGCTTTCTTT	CASSIASGDTEAFF
TRBJ2-3	TRBV6-5	NA	NA	TGTGCCTGCAGAAGCACAGATACGCAGTATTTT	CACRSTDTQYF
TRBJ2-5	TRBV20-1	TRBD1	NA	TGCAGTGCCATCACTCCGGGACAGGTGAAAGAGACCCAGTACTTC	CSAITPGQVKETQYF
TRBJ2-1	TRBV7-9	NA	few	TGTGCCACGAGCCGGGGAAAACAGCTTAGCTCCTACAATGAGCAGTTCTTC	CATSRGKQLSSYNEQFF
TRBJ2-7	TRBV29-1	TRBD1	few	TGCAGCGCGGGACAGGGAGGGGACTACGAGCAGTACTTC	CSAGQGGDYEQYF
TRBJ2-1	TRBV20-1	TRBD2	NA	TGCAGTGCTACTAGCGGGAGGACGAATGAGCAGTTCTTC	CSATSGRTNEQFF
TRBJ2-1	TRBV20-1	TRBD2	NA	TGCAGTGCTAGAGAAACTAGCGGTTACATCCATGAGCAGTTCTTC	CSARETSGYIHEQFF
TRBJ2-7	TRBV12-3/TRBV12-4	NA	many	TGTGCCAGCAGTACCGAGAGCGGAGGCTCCTACGAGCAGTACTTC	CASSTESGGSYEQYF
TRBJ1-5	TRBV2	NA	NA	TGTGCCAGCAGTGATGAGGTTAGGTACGGGTCTCAGCCCCAGCATTTT	CASSDEVRYGSQPQHF
TRBJ2-1	TRBV3-1	TRBD2	NA	TGTGCCAGCAGCCAACCGTGGACTAGCCTGCTCAATGAGCAGTTCTTC	CASSQPWTSLLNEQFF
TRBJ2-3	TRBV3-1	NA	NA	TGTGCCAGCAGCCAAGATTCCGGCCTTGAGGCAGATACGCAGTATTTT	CASSQDSGLEADTQYF
TRBJ2-7	TRBV9	TRBD1	NA	TGTGCCAGCAGTGCCGGGACAGGGTTTTCCTACGAGCAGTACTTC	CASSAGTGFSYEQYF
TRBJ2-1	TRBV4-3	TRBD2	NA	TGCGCCAGCAGCCAAGGACTAGCGGGAGGGGGGGCCTACAATGAGCAGTTCTTC	CASSQGLAGGGAYNEQFF
TRBJ1-1	TRBV2	NA	few	TGTGCCAGCAGTGATCGGAACACTGAAGCTTTCTTT	CASSDRNTEAFF
TRBJ1-1	TRBV5-5	NA	few	TGTGCCTCCTACAGGGACACTGAAGCTTTCTTT	CASYRDTEAFF
TRBJ2-7	TRBV25-1	NA	few	TGTGCCAGCAGTGCCAATGCCCGGGCCCTGGAAGGGCAGTACTTC	CASSANARALEGQYF
TRBJ2-4	TRBV20-1	TRBD2	many	TGCAGTGCTAGAGACCCCCGGGGGGAGATGAACATTCAGTACTTC	CSARDPRGEMNIQYF
TRBJ2-1	TRBV5-1	TRBD2	NA	TGCGCCAGCAGCTTTTTTACTAGCGGTTACAATGAGCAGTTCTTC	CASSFFTSGYNEQFF
TRBJ2-3	TRBV12-3/TRBV12-4	NA	few	TGTGCCAGCAGTCCCATCGACAGAACAGATACGCAGTATTTT	CASSPIDRTDTQYF
TRBJ2-7	TRBV12-3/TRBV12-4	NA	few	TGTGCCAGCAGTTTAATGCAGACGGGGCACGAGCAGTACTTC	CASSLMQTGHEQYF